The subject of this entry is one T cell receptor beta chain. The data derive from a study of ipilimumab plus nivolumab after autologous stem cell transplantation. Assay used: immunoSEQ multiplex PCR; TCRdb lists only in-frame clones, some missing. The table records 37,000 or so clones, 80% to 95% of them present only once. This TCR derives from a male donor with multiple myeloma. Sequences were derived from PBMCs, sampled in a trial of ipilimumab plus nivolumab as post-transplant consolidation.

The CDR3 DNA sequence: TGTGCCAGCAGGGACGGAAACTACGAGCAGTACTTC. As protein: CASRDGNYEQYF. This chain joins TRBV5-4 and TRBJ2-7; D is unclear. CDR1 and CDR2 (germline): SGHNT, YYREEE (reference sequence). Trimming took 5 bases from V and 3 from J, leaving 9 bases between them. The CDR3 extends over 12 amino acids.